A single TCR beta chain is shown here with its context. Its antigen is currently unknown. The primer mix had 60 Vbeta and 13 Jbeta primers. Measured with immunoSEQ multiplex PCR; TCRdb has only the in-frame clones, and not every one. In all, the sample yields over 40,000 clones. This sample stems from a study of cytomegalovirus exposure and HLA in healthy donors. Study at large: Earlier, roughly 180 million T cells were analyzed, and over 95 million unique TCR beta sequences were found among them. Study results and caveats: Available immune exposure information was restricted to CMV serostatus only. By HLA locus, TCR association rates varied in a later analysis, with DRB1 showing the most and HLA-C the fewest. What TCR beta sequences reportedly achieved was accurate prediction of HLA-A and HLA-B alleles in most subjects.

The source of this sequence is a man aged 30 to 45 in good health and CMV-seronegative. Sequenced input: PBMCs.

CDR3 amino acids: CASSWRGRAGTDTQYF. For the CDR3, the DNA is TGTGCCAGCAGCTGGCGAGGGAGGGCCGGTACAGATACGCAGTATTTT. This chain joins TRBV5-6 and TRBJ2-3; TRBD2 matches 7 bases. This CDR3 comprises 16 residues. Germline values: CDR1 SGHDT, CDR2 YYEEEE. The V segment lost 3 bases and the J segment 3 bases; nucleotides outside the gene matches: 10.